The sequence of this T cell receptor beta chain was determined in a study of T cell responses to AZD1222 COVID-19 vaccine. Broader study findings: Samples come after the peak T cell response, not at day 14. Baseline seropositivity occurred in only a handful of AZD1222 recipients.

Trimming removed 5 bases from V and 4 bases from J, with 19 bases in between. The CDR3 is 16 amino acids. Germline CDR1 and CDR2: MGHRA and YSYEKL. This clone turned up a few times. The antigen remains undetermined. Clones were read by immunoSEQ multiplex PCR, and TCRdb kept only the in-frame ones, dropping some. This table has hundreds of thousands of clones, 93% appearing once. This TCR derives from an adult in good health. The specimen comprised peripheral blood, sampled on day 0 of MenACWY control vaccination. The chain links TRBV4-1 to TRBJ2-3, with D perhaps TRBD2 (5 bases). The CDR3 sequence: CASSTPSTPEADTQYF. The CDR3 region has the DNA TGCGCCAGCAGCACCCCCTCGACCCCGGAGGCAGATACGCAGTATTTT.